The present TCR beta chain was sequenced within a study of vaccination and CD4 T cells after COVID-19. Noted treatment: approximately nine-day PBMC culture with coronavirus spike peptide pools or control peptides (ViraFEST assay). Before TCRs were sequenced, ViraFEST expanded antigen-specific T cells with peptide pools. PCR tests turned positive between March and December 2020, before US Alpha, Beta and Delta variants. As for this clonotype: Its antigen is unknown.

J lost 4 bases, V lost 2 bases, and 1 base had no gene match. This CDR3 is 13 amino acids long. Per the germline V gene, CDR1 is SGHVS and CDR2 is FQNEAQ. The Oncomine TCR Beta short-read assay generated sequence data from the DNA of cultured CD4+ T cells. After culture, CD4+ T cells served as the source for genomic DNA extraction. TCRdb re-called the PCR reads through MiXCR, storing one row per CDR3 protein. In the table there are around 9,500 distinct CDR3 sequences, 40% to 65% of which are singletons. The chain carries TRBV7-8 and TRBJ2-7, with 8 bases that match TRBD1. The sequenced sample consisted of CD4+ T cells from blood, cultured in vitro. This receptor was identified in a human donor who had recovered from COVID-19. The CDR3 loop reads CASSLNRGYEQYF. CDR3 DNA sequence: TGTGCCAGCAGCTTAAACAGGGGGTACGAGCAGTACTTC.